A single sample gave rise to the 19 T cell receptor beta chains below, sequenced in a study of tumor-infiltrating lymphocytes in primary liver carcinoma. Priming with a constant-region primer yielded TCR beta cDNA from approximately 500 ng total RNA. Libraries of TCR beta came from three nested multiplex PCR rounds with slightly modified ARM-PCR. With TRBV1-TRBV30 forward primers and a C-beta reverse primer, the first two PCR rounds were run for approximately 10 cycles each. TCRdb analysed the multiplex PCR reads with MiXCR anew, one entry per CDR3 protein. This table holds 150,000 to 200,000 distinct CDR3 sequences, 85% found once. The study co-extracted DNA and RNA from 20-30 mg of unsorted bulk tissue. Input material: tumor tissue from primary liver carcinoma. Receptor source: a man aged 35 to 55 with primary liver carcinoma and hepatitis B virus infection.

As for this clonotype: One end of the junction fails to match germline, which may point to a read error. The V and J genes are TRBV5-6 and TRBJ2-2; no firm D call. This CDR3 has 12 amino acids. Germline CDR1 is SGHDT and CDR2 is YYEEEE. CDR3 sequence (DNA): TGTGCCAACAGCAAGACCGCTCGAGACCTGTTTTTT. It encodes CANSKTARDLFF.

In its sample, this clonotype was seen once. Germline is not matched at one junction end, which may reflect a read error. The rearrangement joins TRBV29-1 to TRBJ1-1; D gene uncertain. Germline CDR1 is SQVTM and CDR2 is ANQGSEA. The CDR3 totals 11 residues. The CDR3 sequence: CSGGLNTEAFF. In DNA, the CDR3 is TGTAGCGGTGGACTTAACACTGAAGCTTTCTTT. The complete variable domain, with remaining parts taken from reference TRBV29-1 and TRBJ1-1, reads SAVISQKPSRDICQRGTSLTIQCQVDSQVTMMFWYRQQPGQSLTLIATANQGSEATYESGFVIDKFPISRPNLTFSTLTVSNMSPEDSSIYLCSGGLNTEAFFGQGTRLTVV.

This chain links TRBV6-2 or TRBV6-3 with TRBJ2-1; no clear D. Germline V gene lookup returns CDR1 MNHEY and CDR2 SVGEGT. V was clipped by 4 bases and J by 0 bases, with 13 bases between them. The CDR3 extends over 16 amino acids. Written as DNA, the CDR3 is TGTGCCAGCAGTTCACCTATCTTAAGCTCCTACAATGAGCAGTTCTTC. This translates into CASSSPILSSYNEQFF.

Points on this clonotype: Sequence at one end of the junction differs from germline and may be a read error. The rearrangement uses TRBV6-2 or TRBV6-3 and TRBJ2-1, with D unresolved. Looked up from germline, CDR1 is MNHEY and CDR2 is SVGEGT. The CDR3 spans 17 residues. The CDR3 reads CTSSMGRRISSYNEQFF. As DNA, the CDR3 is TGTACCAGCAGTATGGGTCGTCGGATAAGCTCCTACAATGAGCAGTTCTTC.

Turning to this clonotype: At one end the junction does not follow the germline gene, possibly because of a read error. The gene calls are TRBV5-1 and TRBJ1-1; no clear D. The CDR3 has 14 amino acids. Germline V CDR1 and CDR2: SGHRS, YFSETQ. DNA of the CDR3: TGCGCCAGCAGCTTGGACGACATGAACACTGGAGCTTTCTTT. Amino acid sequence: CASSLDDMNTGAFF.

The chain has TRBV5-6 and TRBJ2-5; no definite D call. Per germline, CDR1 SGHDT and CDR2 YYEEEE. The CDR3 is 14 amino acids. The V end was cut by 2 bases, the J end by 12 bases, with 20 bases between. CDR3 DNA sequence: TGTGCCAGCAGCTTTTCGTGGTTTCCCTCCGTGGAGTACTTC. Translating it yields CASSFSWFPSVEYF.

Concerning this clonotype itself: Possible read error: a much larger clone is one base away. This chain uses TRBV5-1 with TRBJ1-1; D not resolved. The CDR3 consists of 15 residues. The germline CDR1 and CDR2 sequences are SGHRS and YFSETQ. The DNA for the CDR3 is TGCGCCAGCAGCTTGTCAGCGGGATTGAACACTGAAGTTTTCTTT. Amino acids: CASSLSAGLNTEVFF. The full variable domain, in which reference TRBV5-1 and TRBJ1-1 provide the parts outside the CDR3, is KAGVTQTPRYLIKTRGQQVTLSCSPISGHRSVSWYQQTPGQGLQFLFEYFSETQRNKGNFPGRFSGRQFSNSRSEMNVSTLELGDSALYLCASSLSAGLNTEVFFGQGTRLTVV.

This clonotype was counted a single time. Since the CDR3 does not end with the conserved phenylalanine or tryptophan, this likely comes from a read error. This chain connects TRBV4-3 to TRBJ2-3; 13 bases agree with TRBD2. The CDR3 totals 16 residues. Germline-derived CDR1 and CDR2 are LGHNA and YSLEER. The chain's CDR3 is CASSQGTSGTTDRQYY. The DNA for the CDR3 is TGCGCCAGCAGCCAGGGGACTAGCGGGACCACAGATAGGCAGTATTAT.

A word on this clonotype: A read error may account for a junction end that differs from germline. V gene TRBV4-1 combines with J gene TRBJ2-2, with a possible D match to TRBD1 (5 bases). The CDR3 runs 14 residues. Looked up from germline, CDR1 is MGHRA and CDR2 is YSYEKL. CDR3 region: CTSTRTRNTGELFF. The CDR3 DNA sequence: TGCACCAGTACCAGGACAAGGAACACCGGGGAGCTGTTTTTT.

The gene calls are TRBV29-1 and TRBJ2-1, with 8 bases identical to TRBD2. Germline V gives CDR1 SQVTM, CDR2 ANQGSEA. The CDR3 is 13 amino acids. The CDR3 reads CSGISGKLYKQFF. DNA for the CDR3: TGCAGTGGGATTAGCGGGAAGCTCTATAAGCAGTTCTTC.

Details on this clonotype: Germline is not matched at one junction end, which may reflect a read error. The chain couples TRBV19 to TRBJ2-7; 12 bases align to TRBD2. This CDR3 is 15 amino acids long. Germline V CDR1 and CDR2: LNHDA, SQIVND (reference sequence). CDR3: CARSIASGRAYEQYF. Here the CDR3 DNA reads TGTGCCAGGAGTATCGCTAGCGGGAGGGCCTACGAGCAGTACTTC.

Points on this clonotype: A much larger clone differs by one base, so this may be a read error. The chain has TRBV7-9 and TRBJ1-4; D uncertain. Germline-derived CDR1 and CDR2 are SEHNR and FQNEAQ (reference sequence). The CDR3 spans 12 residues. The CDR3 reads CAISLLGEKLFF. The CDR3 DNA sequence: TGTGCCATCAGCCTCCTTGGTGAAAAACTGTTTTTT.

Worth noting for this clonotype: This may stem from a read error, because a much larger clone lies one nucleotide away. CDR3 in amino acids: CTSSWDSPNYGYTF. In DNA form, the CDR3 reads TGCACCAGCAGCTGGGACTCCCCCAACTATGGCTACACCTTC. V is TRBV5-1 and J is TRBJ1-2, with D perhaps matching TRBD1 (5 bases). The CDR3 length is 14 residues. Germline assignment: CDR1 SGHRS and CDR2 YFSETQ.

Remarks on this clonotype: This is likely a read error, given that the CDR3 carries no conserved phenylalanine or tryptophan at its end. It is unclear where the CDR3 begins or ends on the DNA, so no DNA is shown, and the CDR3 is as TCRdb lists it. The chain employs TRBV5-6 and TRBJ2-7; the table's D call of TRBD1 was not tested on the DNA. CDR1 is SGHDT, CDR2 YYEEEE, per germline. The CDR3 is 16 residues long, ends included. The CDR3 sequence: CASSLSGVDGTYEEYY.

This clonotype came up a few times. This sequence joins TRBV9 and TRBJ1-3; D call uncertain. This CDR3 comprises 15 residues. Germline V gene sequence: CDR1 SGDLS, CDR2 YYNGEE. The germline V and J ends were trimmed by 2 bases and 0 bases, with 9 bases remaining between them. Here the CDR3 DNA reads TGTGCCAGCAGCGTCTCGGGATTCTCTGGAAACACCATATATTTT. Amino acid sequence: CASSVSGFSGNTIYF. The variable domain in full, completed from reference TRBV9 and TRBJ1-3, reads DSGVTQTPKHLITATGQRVTLRCSPRSGDLSVYWYQQSLDQGLQFLIQYYNGEERAKGNILERFSAQQFPDLHSELNLSSLELGDSALYFCASSVSGFSGNTIYFGEGSWLTVV.

This clonotype appeared a few times. This clone may be a read error of a much larger clone one base away. The V and J genes are TRBV5-5 and TRBJ2-3; D gene uncertain. Trimming took 3 bases from V and 0 from J, leaving 11 bases between them. Germline V CDR1 and CDR2: SGHKS, YYEKEE (reference sequence). The CDR3 sequence is 15 residues long. The CDR3 sequence: CASSSETASTDTQYF. Written as DNA, the CDR3 is TGTGCCAGCAGCTCCGAGACGGCTAGCACAGATACGCAGTATTTT.

Written as DNA, the CDR3 is TGCGCCAACGGCCAAACTAGCGATGAGCAGTTCTTC. Protein: CANGQTSDEQFF. The chain has TRBV4-1 and TRBJ2-1; the match to TRBD2 covers 7 bases. CDR1 and CDR2 (germline): MGHRA, YSYEKL. Trimming removed 10 bases from V and 8 bases from J; junction bases left unmatched: 8. CDR3 length: 12 residues.

For this clonotype: One junction end does not reproduce the germline sequence, and a read error may be involved. The V and J genes are TRBV29-1 and TRBJ2-2, with a tentative D call TRBD2 (6 bases). Per germline, CDR1 SQVTM and CDR2 ANQGSEA. The CDR3 loop spans 14 amino acids. Here the CDR3 DNA reads TGCAGTGTTCTCGGTCCGGGACCCACCGGGGGGCTGTTTTTT. Its translation: CSVLGPGPTGGLFF.

As to this clonotype: Here the CDR3 omits its conserved ending phenylalanine or tryptophan, so a read error is the likely source. V gene TRBV6-1 combines with J gene TRBJ2-7; no clear D gene. CDR3 length equals 15 residues. Per the germline V gene, CDR1 is MNHNS and CDR2 is SASEGT. The V gene lost 0 bases and the J gene lost 3 bases, with 12 bases spanning the gap. The CDR3 DNA reads TGTGCCAGCAGTGAAGCGCCAGGACCAGGCTACGAGCAGTACCTC. It codes for CASSEAPGPGYEQYL.